Listed below are T cell receptor beta chains from one sample, sequenced in a study of sequential checkpoint blockade in melanoma. Using immunoSEQ multiplex PCR, the repertoire was profiled, and TCRdb retains in-frame clones only, with some absent. The table records 15,000 to 20,000 clones, about two thirds of them present only once. The specimen comprised CD8+ T cells sorted from blood (inferred from file names), sampled from a patient given nivolumab and ipilimumab in sequence. The source is a human donor with melanoma. Each CDR3 is given with its conserved first and last residue. A D gene is named only where the DNA matches it firmly. Not every row has a clone size; where given, it reads once, few, many or a size class.

NA TRBJ1-1 NA TRBV28 CASSPSNTEAFF TGTGCCAGCAGTCCTTCCAACACTGAAGCTTTCTTT
NA TRBJ2-2 NA TRBV27 CASTWRRGPGELFF TGTGCCAGCACCTGGAGGCGGGGGCCCGGGGAGCTGTTTTTT
few TRBJ2-2 NA TRBV29-1 CSVDRRRGSSTGELFF TGCAGCGTTGACCGGCGGAGGGGTAGCTCCACCGGGGAGCTGTTTTTT
few TRBJ1-4 TRBD1 TRBV10-3 CAIKGQGESNEKLFF TGTGCCATCAAGGGACAGGGGGAATCTAATGAAAAACTGTTTTTT
medium-sized TRBJ1-5 NA TRBV6-4 CASSPSGEGQPQHF TGTGCCAGCAGTCCGTCCGGGGAGGGCCAGCCCCAGCATTTT
NA TRBJ1-1 NA TRBV7-9 CASSPGLPHAFF TGTGCCAGCAGCCCCGGACTCCCGCACGCTTTCTTT
NA TRBJ2-1 TRBD2 TRBV2 CASKGTSGGNEQFF TGTGCCAGCAAAGGGACTAGCGGGGGTAATGAGCAGTTCTTC
NA TRBJ1-2 NA TRBV19 CASSPADRSWYGYTF TGTGCCAGTAGTCCCGCCGACAGAAGTTGGTATGGCTACACCTTC
NA TRBJ2-1 NA TRBV6-6 CASSYSSGLLRNEQFF TGTGCCAGCAGTTACTCGTCGGGACTGTTGCGCAATGAGCAGTTCTTC
NA TRBJ2-3 NA TRBV9 CASSAGGSRGDTQYF TGTGCCAGCAGCGCCGGGGGATCACGAGGAGATACGCAGTATTTT
few TRBJ2-1 NA TRBV29-1 CSVEDPNRRSYNEQFF TGCAGCGTTGAAGATCCCAACAGACGCTCCTACAATGAGCAGTTCTTC
NA TRBJ1-2 NA TRBV5-4 CASSVADSFYGYTF TGTGCCAGCAGCGTCGCTGACAGCTTCTATGGCTACACCTTC
NA TRBJ1-1 TRBD1 TRBV6-1 CASSGTGVSEAFF TGTGCCAGCAGTGGAACAGGGGTCTCTGAAGCTTTCTTT
NA TRBJ1-1 NA TRBV7-8 CASSLYLRQGTEAFF TGTGCCAGCAGCTTATATCTCCGGCAGGGCACTGAAGCTTTCTTT
NA TRBJ2-3 TRBD2 TRBV7-3 CASSLGSGGYTDTQYF TGTGCCAGCAGCTTAGGTAGCGGGGGGTACACAGATACGCAGTATTTT
NA TRBJ1-2 NA TRBV2 CASSESVIGGYTF TGTGCCAGCAGTGAATCAGTTATCGGGGGCTACACCTTC
NA TRBJ1-6 NA TRBV5-4 CASSPSLHSPLHF TGTGCCAGCAGCCCCTCTCTTCATTCACCCCTCCACTTT
NA TRBJ2-5 TRBD1 TRBV5-5 CASSLGTGRETQYF TGTGCCAGCAGCTTGGGGACAGGGCGGGAGACCCAGTACTTC
once TRBJ1-2 TRBD1 TRBV27 CASSFIGTGYGYTF TGTGCCAGCAGTTTCATCGGGACAGGCTATGGCTACACCTTC
few TRBJ1-3 TRBD1 TRBV5-6 CASSSGTGGYGNTIYF TGTGCCAGCAGCTCCGGGACAGGGGGTTATGGAAACACCATATATTTT
NA TRBJ1-6 NA TRBV9 CASSVSGSYNSPLHF TGTGCCAGCAGCGTTTCCGGCTCCTATAATTCACCCCTCCACTTT
NA TRBJ1-2 NA TRBV9 CASSVADSNYGYTF TGTGCCAGCAGCGTAGCTGACAGTAACTATGGCTACACCTTC
NA TRBJ2-6 NA TRBV19 CASSVLWTQSRANVLTF TGTGCCAGTAGTGTCTTGTGGACACAAAGTCGGGCCAACGTCCTGACTTTC
few TRBJ1-6 NA TRBV7-9 CASSLGQSPLHF TGTGCCAGCAGCTTGGGACAATCGCCCCTCCACTTT
NA TRBJ2-2 NA TRBV7-3 CASSLRGGTGELFF TGTGCCAGCAGCTTAAGAGGTGGGACCGGGGAGCTGTTTTTT
once TRBJ1-3 NA TRBV5-1 CATQTDSGNTIYF TGCGCCACCCAAACAGACTCTGGAAACACCATATATTTT
NA TRBJ1-1 NA TRBV18 CASSRTGPDGTEAFF TGTGCCAGCTCACGAACAGGGCCCGATGGGACTGAAGCTTTCTTT
few TRBJ2-1 TRBD2 TRBV9 CASSGDPGLAGGEQFF TGTGCCAGCAGCGGTGACCCGGGACTAGCGGGGGGGGAGCAGTTCTTC
NA TRBJ2-7 NA TRBV7-2 CASSSAPPGRVAYEQYF TGTGCCAGCAGCTCTGCTCCGCCTGGCAGGGTTGCCTACGAGCAGTACTTC
NA TRBJ2-1 NA TRBV9 CASSQTGNEQFF TGTGCCAGCAGCCAAACAGGGAATGAGCAGTTCTTC
few TRBJ2-1 NA TRBV27 CASSVAGSAAGEQFF TGTGCCAGCAGCGTAGCCGGTAGCGCGGCCGGTGAGCAGTTCTTC
NA TRBJ1-6 NA TRBV9 CASSVEAMGPNSPLHF TGTGCCAGCAGCGTAGAGGCCATGGGGCCGAATTCACCCCTCCACTTT
NA TRBJ1-2 TRBD1 TRBV27 CASSLWTGHGYTF TGTGCCAGCAGTTTGTGGACAGGTCATGGCTACACCTTC
NA TRBJ1-4 NA TRBV9 CASSVGGLANEKLFF TGTGCCAGCAGCGTAGGAGGGTTAGCTAATGAAAAACTGTTTTTT
NA TRBJ2-2 NA TRBV6-4 CASSATGFGELFF TGTGCCAGCAGTGCTACAGGGTTCGGGGAGCTGTTTTTT
NA TRBJ2-5 TRBD2 TRBV7-8 CASSLAWGLAGEETQYF TGTGCCAGCAGCTTAGCCTGGGGACTAGCGGGGGAAGAGACCCAGTACTTC
NA TRBJ2-2 TRBD2 TRBV5-4 CASSLALAGPTGELFF TGTGCCAGCAGCTTGGCACTAGCGGGGCCCACCGGGGAGCTGTTTTTT
few TRBJ2-3 NA TRBV5-1 CASSLDSTDTQYF TGCGCCAGCAGCTTAGACTCCACAGATACGCAGTATTTT
NA TRBJ2-3 TRBD1 TRBV15 CATGDRGRDTQYF TGTGCCACAGGGGACAGGGGAAGAGATACGCAGTATTTT
NA TRBJ2-1 NA TRBV2 CATLGGLRGGSYNEQFF TGTGCCACCCTGGGGGGGTTAAGAGGGGGCTCCTACAATGAGCAGTTCTTC
NA TRBJ1-1 NA TRBV7-9 CASSAVLTGMNTEAFF TGTGCCAGCAGCGCCGTTCTGACAGGTATGAACACTGAAGCTTTCTTT
NA TRBJ2-1 TRBD2 TRBV7-9 CATPSLRGGHEQFF TGTGCCACCCCATCTCTGCGGGGGGGCCACGAGCAGTTCTTC
NA TRBJ2-7 TRBD1 TRBV5-5 CASSPAGGGSYEQYF TGTGCCAGCAGCCCCGCAGGGGGCGGGTCCTACGAGCAGTACTTC
once TRBJ2-7 NA TRBV6-5 CASSNLRTVYEQYF TGTGCCAGCAGTAATTTAAGGACAGTCTACGAGCAGTACTTC
few TRBJ2-2 NA TRBV4-3 CASSQDYTGELFF TGCGCCAGCAGCCAAGACTACACCGGGGAGCTGTTTTTT
NA TRBJ1-6 NA TRBV27 CASRVRGYNSPLHF TGTGCCAGCCGTGTAAGGGGGTATAATTCACCCCTCCACTTT
NA TRBJ2-1 NA TRBV9 CASSVGLGTPNEQFF TGTGCCAGCAGCGTAGGACTCGGGACTCCCAATGAGCAGTTCTTC
NA TRBJ2-1 TRBD2 TRBV6-1 CAISGGDYNEQFF TGTGCCATTAGCGGGGGGGACTACAATGAGCAGTTCTTC
NA TRBJ1-2 TRBD1 TRBV7-9 CASSTPSDREGRGYTF TGTGCCAGCAGCACGCCTTCGGACAGGGAAGGTCGTGGCTACACCTTC
NA TRBJ1-1 NA TRBV13 CASSPSTGNTEAFF TGTGCCAGCAGCCCATCGACAGGGAACACTGAAGCTTTCTTT
once TRBJ1-1 NA TRBV2 CASTLAGGNTEAFF TGTGCCAGCACCCTGGCAGGTGGGAACACTGAAGCTTTCTTT
few TRBJ2-5 TRBD2 TRBV9 CASSYLAGGGQETQYF TGTGCCAGCAGCTACTTAGCGGGGGGGGGACAAGAGACCCAGTACTTC
NA TRBJ2-5 TRBD1 TRBV5-1 CASSLEGQQETQYF TGCGCCAGCAGCTTGGAGGGACAGCAAGAGACCCAGTACTTC
few TRBJ1-1 NA TRBV10-3 CAISEPAVGRPEAFF TGTGCCATCAGTGAGCCAGCCGTGGGGAGGCCTGAAGCTTTCTTT
NA TRBJ2-7 TRBD1 TRBV11-2 CASTQGDYEQYF TGTGCCAGCACCCAGGGGGACTACGAGCAGTACTTC
few TRBJ1-1 NA TRBV9 CASSPTAMNTEAFF TGTGCCAGCAGCCCTACAGCCATGAACACTGAAGCTTTCTTT
NA TRBJ2-2 TRBD2 TRBV27 CASSPPGGNTGELFF TGTGCCAGCAGTCCCCCGGGAGGGAACACCGGGGAGCTGTTTTTT
NA TRBJ2-7 NA TRBV5-6 CASSSGMIHYEQYF TGTGCCAGCAGTTCCGGGATGATACACTACGAGCAGTACTTC
NA TRBJ2-1 TRBD1 TRBV27 CASSWTGQNEQFF TGTGCCAGCAGTTGGACAGGGCAAAATGAGCAGTTCTTC